The 32 T cell receptor beta chains below were found in one sample sequenced in a study of shared clonotypes between healthy human individuals. Libraries were prepared by immunoSEQ multiplex PCR; TCRdb keeps only in-frame clonotypes and omits some of them. The sample lists fewer than 500,000 clones, approximately 79% seen once, with approximately 12% in the top ten. Material for sequencing was PBMCs. The receptor source for this set is a woman between 40 and 50 years old in good health. Some clones in this sample may be carry-over from other donors' samples.

This rearrangement joins TRBV29-1 to TRBJ2-7; TRBD1 might be the D (6 bases). Trimming took off 7 bases at V and 1 base at J, with 17 bases between the two ends. This CDR3 contains 14 residues. CDR1 and CDR2 from the germline V gene are SQVTM and ANQGSEA. CDR3 sequence: CSAKDSPQSYEQYF. The CDR3 nucleotides are TGCAGCGCCAAGGACAGTCCGCAATCCTACGAGCAGTACTTC.

CDR3 region: CASRRGQGYQETQYF. The DNA of the CDR3 is TGTGCCAGCAGACGGGGACAGGGCTACCAAGAGACCCAGTACTTC. The rearrangement links TRBV28 to TRBJ2-5; 9 positions agree with TRBD1. Unmatched junction bases numbered 5, after V lost 6 bases and J lost 0 bases. The CDR3 has 15 amino acids. Germline lookup yields CDR1 MDHEN and CDR2 SYDVKM.

This clone was picked up many times. The chain combines TRBV2 with TRBJ2-2; no firm D call. The V and J ends lost 3 bases and 0 bases respectively, with 8 bases between them. Germline lookup yields CDR1 SNHLY and CDR2 FYNNEI. The CDR3 is made up of 15 amino acids. CDR3 loop: CASSEAEPNTGELFF. CDR3 DNA: TGTGCCAGCAGTGAGGCGGAACCGAACACCGGGGAGCTGTTTTTT.

This chain connects TRBV5-1 to TRBJ1-2, with D unclear. The V end lost 4 bases, the J end lost 2 bases, and 12 bases lay between the germline ends. CDR3 size: 14 residues. CDR1 is SGHRS, CDR2 YFSETQ, per germline. The CDR3 here is CASSTRGGNYGYTF. The CDR3 nucleotides read TGCGCCAGCAGCACTCGGGGAGGGAACTATGGCTACACCTTC.

The genes are TRBV2 and TRBJ2-7, with a tentative D call TRBD2 (6 bases). Germline values: CDR1 SNHLY, CDR2 FYNNEI. The CDR3 length is 12 residues. V dropped 8 bases and J dropped 10 bases, with 18 bases sitting between them. This CDR3 reads CASDGGALRQYF. DNA of the CDR3: TGTGCCAGCGACGGGGGAGCCCTCCGACAGTACTTC.

This sequence joins TRBV28 and TRBJ1-3; D not certain. The CDR3 length is 14 residues. Trimming shortened V by 2 bases and J by 2 bases, and 7 bases separated the two germline ends. Germline CDR1 and CDR2: MDHEN and SYDVKM. CDR3 in amino acids: CASSLRITGNTIYF. Here the CDR3 DNA reads TGTGCCAGCAGTTTACGCATTACTGGAAACACCATATATTTT. Using reference TRBV28 and TRBJ1-3 for the parts outside the CDR3, the full variable domain is DVKVTQSSRYLVKRTGEKVFLECVQDMDHENMFWYRQDPGLGLRLIYFSYDVKMKEKGDIPEGYSVSREKKERFSLILESASTNQTSMYLCASSLRITGNTIYFGEGSWLTVV.

The gene calls are TRBV7-8 and TRBJ2-3, with D perhaps TRBD1 or TRBD2 (5 bases each). The CDR3 length is 14 residues. The ends were cut back, 1 base at V and 5 bases at J, with 10 bases in the middle. CDR1 and CDR2 from the germline V gene are SGHVS and FQNEAQ. This chain's CDR3 is CASSLEMGVDTQYF. DNA of the CDR3: TGTGCCAGCAGCTTAGAGATGGGGGTAGATACGCAGTATTTT.

The chain recombines TRBV7-2 with TRBJ2-3, with TRBD1 matching 8 bases. Germline CDR1 and CDR2: SGHTA and FQGNSA. CDR3 length: 17 amino acids. V lost 5 bases, J lost 4 bases, and 14 bases stayed unmatched. In nucleotides, the CDR3 is TGTGCCAGCAGCCCCCAGAGGACAGGGATGATCTCAGATACGCAGTATTTT. Protein: CASSPQRTGMISDTQYF.

J is TRBJ2-1 and V is TRBV28; 7 bases fit TRBD2. This CDR3 region has 15 residues. Germline lookup yields CDR1 MDHEN and CDR2 SYDVKM. V was clipped by 2 bases and J by 2 bases; unmatched bases: 3. Here the CDR3 reads CASSLRGGPYNEQFF. In DNA, the CDR3 is TGTGCCAGCAGTTTAAGGGGAGGGCCCTACAATGAGCAGTTCTTC.

As DNA, the CDR3 is TGCGCCAGCAGCCAAGATCCGAGGGCCAACGTCCTGACTTTC. Its translation is CASSQDPRANVLTF. V gene TRBV4-1 combines with J gene TRBJ2-6; D unclear. Deletions cut 0 bases from V and 5 bases from J, with 5 bases between. CDR3 length: 14 amino acids. CDR1 and CDR2 from the germline V gene are MGHRA and YSYEKL.

This chain joins TRBV5-3 and TRBJ1-5; 7 bases are shared with TRBD1. TRBV5-3 carries the ORF label, with uncertain function. J gave up 0 bases and V 4 bases, and 16 bases lay outside the gene matches. CDR3 length: 19 residues. This chain's CDR3 is CARSGDAGDRKVSNQPQHF. The CDR3 DNA reads as TGTGCCAGAAGCGGCGACGCGGGGGACAGAAAAGTTAGCAATCAGCCCCAGCATTTT.

The J gene is TRBJ2-7, the V gene TRBV5-1, with TRBD2 matching 12 bases. The germline V gene has CDR1 SGHRS and CDR2 YFSETQ. The CDR3 sequence is 15 residues long. The junction had 4 bases not matched to a gene; V was cut back by 0 bases and J by 6 bases. The CDR3 loop is CASSLEVTSGSEQYF. As DNA, the CDR3 is TGCGCCAGCAGCTTGGAGGTGACTAGCGGGAGCGAGCAGTACTTC.

This clone was seen just once. A much larger clonotype is one base distant, so this may be a read error. Other nucleotide sequences from this sample produce the same CDR3. The V call is TRBV7-9, the J call TRBJ2-2, with D possibly TRBD1 on 5 matching bases. This CDR3 is 18 amino acids long. The germline gives CDR1 SEHNR, CDR2 FQNEAQ (reference sequence). The CDR3 region has the DNA TGTGCCAGCAGTTTAGGTGCGTGGGGCAGCCCCAACACCGGGGAGCTGTTTTTT. Its translation is CASSLGAWGSPNTGELFF.

This clone was detected only a few times. The V and J genes are TRBV7-9 and TRBJ1-4, with D unresolved. Trimming took 5 bases from V and 0 from J, leaving 7 bases between them. CDR3 length: 14 residues. Germline values: CDR1 SEHNR, CDR2 FQNEAQ (reference sequence). The DNA of the CDR3 is TGTGCCAGCAGCGGTGTTGCAACTAATGAAAAACTGTTTTTT. This encodes CASSGVATNEKLFF. The whole variable domain, filled in from reference TRBV7-9 and TRBJ1-4, reads DTGVSQNPRHKITKRGQNVTFRCDPISEHNRLYWYRQTLGQGPEFLTYFQNEAQLEKSRLLSDRFSAERPKGSFSTLEIQRTEQGDSAMYLCASSGVATNEKLFFGSGTQLSVL.

This chain connects TRBV30 to TRBJ2-3; 7 bases agree with TRBD1. CDR3 size: 16 residues. V lost 2 bases to trimming and J lost 4 bases; unmatched junction nucleotides: 12. Germline CDR1 reads GTSNPN; CDR2 reads SVGIG (reference sequence). CDR3 residues: CAWSSRTGTGADTQYF. The CDR3 DNA is TGTGCCTGGAGTTCTAGGACAGGAACCGGGGCAGATACGCAGTATTTT. Based on the CDR3 plus reference TRBV30 and TRBJ2-3, the full variable domain is SQTIHQWPATLVQPVGSPLSLECTVEGTSNPNLYWYRQAAGRGLQLLFYSVGIGQISSEVPQNLSASRPQDRQFILSSKKLLLSDSGFYLCAWSSRTGTGADTQYFGPGTRLTVL.

With respect to this clone: The sample carries other DNA sequences with the same CDR3. The rearrangement uses TRBV5-1 and TRBJ2-5; D not certain. The CDR3 runs to 14 residues. Per the germline V gene, CDR1 is SGHRS and CDR2 is YFSETQ. V lost 1 base, J lost 5 bases, and 12 bases lay in between. The CDR3 here is CASSLWGTGETQYF. CDR3 nucleotide sequence: TGCGCCAGCAGCTTGTGGGGAACTGGGGAGACCCAGTACTTC.

The rearrangement joins TRBV30 to TRBJ1-2; D remains ambiguous. Germline V lookup: CDR1 GTSNPN, CDR2 SVGIG (reference sequence). The length of the CDR3 is 13 residues. Trimming pared 4 bases from V and 8 bases from J, leaving 17 bases between. The CDR3 DNA reads TGTGCCTGGAATGTCGGGTCTCCGCGGGGCTACACCTTC. Translating it yields CAWNVGSPRGYTF.

The CDR3 protein is CAWSSGQGANEQFF. The CDR3 bases are TGTGCCTGGAGTTCCGGACAGGGGGCGAATGAGCAGTTCTTC. The genes are TRBV30 and TRBJ2-1; 11 nucleotides match TRBD1. V lost 2 bases, J lost 7 bases, and 4 bases stayed unmatched. Germline V lookup: CDR1 GTSNPN, CDR2 SVGIG (reference sequence). CDR3 length equals 14 residues.

This clone was recorded once. V and J are TRBV7-8 and TRBJ1-3, with no clear D. CDR3 length: 14 amino acids. The germline CDR1 and CDR2 sequences are SGHVS and FQNEAQ. The V end lost 5 bases, the J end lost 0 bases, and 8 bases lay between the germline ends. The CDR3 region has the DNA TGTGCCAGCAGCAGAGACATCTCTGGAAACACCATATATTTT. It yields the protein CASSRDISGNTIYF.

The gene calls are TRBV4-2 and TRBJ1-4, with D maybe TRBD1 (5 bases). The germline CDR1 and CDR2 sequences are LGHNA and YNFKEQ. The CDR3 contains 15 residues. Trimming took 0 bases from V and 5 from J, leaving 10 bases between them. The CDR3 nucleotides are TGTGCCAGCAGCCAAGAGGGACGGAGCAATGAAAAACTGTTTTTT. Protein: CASSQEGRSNEKLFF.

The V and J genes are TRBV28 and TRBJ1-1; unclear D gene. The CDR3 has 14 amino acids. Trimming left V 7 bases short and J 4 bases short, with 16 bases between. Germline CDR1 MDHEN, CDR2 SYDVKM. In DNA, the CDR3 is TGTGCCAGCACCTCAAGGGAGGGTGGCACTGAAGCTTTCTTT. Its protein product is CASTSREGGTEAFF.

The chain links TRBV9 to TRBJ2-5; D unresolved. CDR1 SGDLS and CDR2 YYNGEE come from the germline V gene. The CDR3 totals 16 residues. V was trimmed by 0 bases and J by 0 bases, leaving 12 bases between them. DNA for the CDR3: TGTGCCAGCAGCGTAGTCGGTGCCCCTTACCAAGAGACCCAGTACTTC. Protein sequence: CASSVVGAPYQETQYF.

J is TRBJ2-3 and V is TRBV11-2, with unresolved D. The CDR3 length is 13 residues. V lost 7 bases and J 4 bases, leaving 12 bases between the germline ends. Germline V gives CDR1 SGHAT, CDR2 FQNNGV. CDR3 sequence reads: CASTIWVSDTQYF. The CDR3 coding sequence is TGTGCCAGCACCATCTGGGTCTCAGATACGCAGTATTTT.

On this clone itself: Other DNA sequences in this sample translate to the same CDR3. CDR3 sequence reads: CASSQAGGNTGELFF. The CDR3 nucleotides read TGCGCCAGCAGCCAAGCTGGGGGGAACACCGGGGAGCTGTTTTTT. This chain links TRBV4-1 with TRBJ2-2; D is tentatively TRBD1 or TRBD2 (5 bases each). Looked up from germline, CDR1 is MGHRA and CDR2 is YSYEKL. CDR3 length equals 15 residues. Deletions cut 1 base from V and 1 base from J, with 7 bases between.

V usage is TRBV6-1 and J usage is TRBJ2-3, with 11 bases aligning to TRBD1. Germline lookup yields CDR1 MNHNS and CDR2 SASEGT. The CDR3 covers 15 residues. V dropped 2 bases and J dropped 6; count of bases not matched to a gene: 4. The CDR3: CASSELDRGPDTQYF. The CDR3 DNA reads TGTGCCAGCAGTGAACTGGACAGGGGGCCTGATACGCAGTATTTT.

The chain recombines TRBV7-2 with TRBJ1-2, with unresolved D. The CDR3 has 13 residues. Germline lookup yields CDR1 SGHTA and CDR2 FQGNSA. V dropped 3 bases and J dropped 10 bases, with 15 bases sitting between them. The CDR3 here is CASSFYISGVYTF. In DNA form, the CDR3 reads TGTGCCAGCAGCTTTTATATCTCTGGGGTCTACACCTTC.

This chain uses TRBV4-3 with TRBJ2-5; D ambiguous. In germline, CDR1 is LGHNA, CDR2 YSLEER. Trimming shortened V by 0 bases and J by 5 bases, and 7 bases separated the two germline ends. The CDR3 contains 13 residues. In DNA form, the CDR3 reads TGCGCCAGCAGCCAAGATCAGTGGGAGACCCAGTACTTC. Amino acids: CASSQDQWETQYF.

The chain couples TRBV5-5 to TRBJ1-1, with TRBD1 as a possible D gene (6 bases). V dropped 0 bases and J dropped 3 bases, with 12 bases sitting between them. Per germline, CDR1 SGHKS and CDR2 YYEKEE (reference sequence). This CDR3 is built from 15 residues. DNA for the CDR3: TGTGCCAGCAGCTTGGGGTCAGGGGCGTACACTGAAGCTTTCTTT. Protein: CASSLGSGAYTEAFF.

Of note for this clone: This likely came from a read error, as a far larger clone is one base away. The chain has TRBV29-1 and TRBJ2-7; 7 nucleotides align to TRBD1. Per the germline V gene, CDR1 is SQVTM and CDR2 is ANQGSEA. The CDR3 has 14 residues. J was trimmed by 5 bases and V by 7 bases; bases with no gene match: 14. CDR3 bases: TGCAGCGCCCCGAGGGGGACAGCCTTGGACGAGCAGTACTTC. It is translated as CSAPRGTALDEQYF.

The chain is built from TRBV4-1 and TRBJ2-7; D may be TRBD1 (5 bases). CDR3 length equals 13 residues. With 4 bases removed from V and 6 bases from J, the gap between germline ends came to 13 bases. In germline, CDR1 is MGHRA, CDR2 YSYEKL. The CDR3 sequence is CASSRRDNTEQYF. The CDR3 nucleotides read TGCGCCAGCAGCCGCAGGGATAATACCGAGCAGTACTTC.

The V and J genes are TRBV28 and TRBJ2-7, with no clear D. The V gene lost 5 bases and the J gene lost 3 bases, with 8 bases spanning the gap. The CDR3 extends over 12 amino acids. Germline assignment: CDR1 MDHEN and CDR2 SYDVKM. Here the CDR3 DNA reads TGTGCCAGCAGTACCGTAATCTACGAGCAGTACTTC. It specifies CASSTVIYEQYF.

The chain couples TRBV14 to TRBJ1-1; no firm D call. V was shortened by 1 base and J by 2 bases, with 8 bases between the two germline ends. The CDR3 covers 14 residues. Germline CDR1 SGHDN, CDR2 FVKESK. The CDR3 coding sequence is TGTGCCAGCAGCCAAGCGGGCCATAACACTGAAGCTTTCTTT. Amino acid sequence: CASSQAGHNTEAFF.